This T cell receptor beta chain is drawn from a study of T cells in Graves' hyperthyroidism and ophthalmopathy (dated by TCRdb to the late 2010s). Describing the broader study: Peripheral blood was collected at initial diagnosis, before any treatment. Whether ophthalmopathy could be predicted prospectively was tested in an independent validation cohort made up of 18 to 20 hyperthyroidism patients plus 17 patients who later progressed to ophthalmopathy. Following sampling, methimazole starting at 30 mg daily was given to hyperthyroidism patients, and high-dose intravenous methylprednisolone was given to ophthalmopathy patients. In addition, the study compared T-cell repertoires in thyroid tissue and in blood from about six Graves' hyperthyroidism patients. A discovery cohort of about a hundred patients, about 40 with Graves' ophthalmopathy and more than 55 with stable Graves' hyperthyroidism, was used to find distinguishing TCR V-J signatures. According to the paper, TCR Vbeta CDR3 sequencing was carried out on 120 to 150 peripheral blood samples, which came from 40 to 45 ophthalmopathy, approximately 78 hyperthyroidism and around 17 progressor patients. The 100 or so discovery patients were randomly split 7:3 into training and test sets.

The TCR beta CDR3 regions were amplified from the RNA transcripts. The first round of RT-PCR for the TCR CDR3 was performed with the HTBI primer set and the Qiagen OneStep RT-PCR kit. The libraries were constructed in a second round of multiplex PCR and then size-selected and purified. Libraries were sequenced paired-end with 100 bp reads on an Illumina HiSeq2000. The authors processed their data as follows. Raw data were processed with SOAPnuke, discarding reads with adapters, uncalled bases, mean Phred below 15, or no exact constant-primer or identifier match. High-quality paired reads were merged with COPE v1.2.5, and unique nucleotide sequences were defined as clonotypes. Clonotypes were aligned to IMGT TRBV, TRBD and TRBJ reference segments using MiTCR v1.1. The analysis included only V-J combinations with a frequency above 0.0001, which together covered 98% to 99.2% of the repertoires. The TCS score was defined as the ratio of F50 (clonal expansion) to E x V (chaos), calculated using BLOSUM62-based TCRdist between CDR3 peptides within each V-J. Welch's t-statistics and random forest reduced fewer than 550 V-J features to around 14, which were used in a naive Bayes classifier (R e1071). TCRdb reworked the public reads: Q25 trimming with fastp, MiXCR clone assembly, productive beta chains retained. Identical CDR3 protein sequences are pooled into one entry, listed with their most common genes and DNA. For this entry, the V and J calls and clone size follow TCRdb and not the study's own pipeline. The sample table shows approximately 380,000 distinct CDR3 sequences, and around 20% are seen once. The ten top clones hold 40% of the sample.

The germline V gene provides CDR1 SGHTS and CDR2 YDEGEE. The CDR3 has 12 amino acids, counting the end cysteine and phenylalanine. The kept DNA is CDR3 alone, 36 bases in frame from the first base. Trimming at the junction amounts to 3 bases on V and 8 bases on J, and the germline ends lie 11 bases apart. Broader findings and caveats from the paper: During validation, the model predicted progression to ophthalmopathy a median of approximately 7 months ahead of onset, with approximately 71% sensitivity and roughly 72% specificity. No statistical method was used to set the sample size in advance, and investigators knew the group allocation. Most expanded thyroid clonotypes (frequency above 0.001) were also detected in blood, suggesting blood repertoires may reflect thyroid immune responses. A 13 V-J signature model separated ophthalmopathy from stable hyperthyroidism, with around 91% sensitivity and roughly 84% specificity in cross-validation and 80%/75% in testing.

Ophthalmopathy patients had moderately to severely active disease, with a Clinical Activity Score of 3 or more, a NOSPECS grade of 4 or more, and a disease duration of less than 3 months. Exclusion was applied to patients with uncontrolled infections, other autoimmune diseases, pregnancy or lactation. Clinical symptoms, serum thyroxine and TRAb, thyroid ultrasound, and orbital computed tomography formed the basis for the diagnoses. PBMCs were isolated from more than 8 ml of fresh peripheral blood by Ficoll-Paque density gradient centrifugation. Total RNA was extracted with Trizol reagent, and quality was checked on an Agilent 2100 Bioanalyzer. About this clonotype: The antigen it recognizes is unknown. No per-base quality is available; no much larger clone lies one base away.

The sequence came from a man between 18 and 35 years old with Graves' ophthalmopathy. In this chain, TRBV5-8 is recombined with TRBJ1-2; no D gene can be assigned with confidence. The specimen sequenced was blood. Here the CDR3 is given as CASSSNTLGYTF. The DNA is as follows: TGTGCCAGCAGCTCCAACACCTTGGGCTACACCTTC.